This T cell receptor (beta chain) is from a study of T cells expressing NK-cell markers. Synthesis of TCR beta cDNA relied on 5'RACE template switching carrying UMIs. TCRdb processed the 5' RACE reads again and assigns one entry to each CDR3 protein, with no DNA. The repertoire shows hundreds of thousands of distinct CDR3 sequences; the top ten hold approximately 3.6%. The germline CDR1 and CDR2 sequences are MDHEN and SYDVKM. The CDR3 is made up of 16 amino acids. The sequenced material came from blood T cells: a sorted CD56 or NKG2C T cell subset, CD4+ or CD8+ T cells, or bulk PBMC T cells (not recorded which). This chain links TRBV28 with TRBJ2-3; TCRdb's D call of TRBD1 is untestable without DNA. This TCR was recovered from a young man in good health. The CDR3 sequence is CASSRAGTGGRDTQYF.